The 26 T cell receptor beta chains below were found in one sample sequenced in a study of molecular identifiers for immune sequencing clone quantification. TCRdb reanalysed the PCR reads using MiXCR and keeps one entry per CDR3 protein. The table records roughly 100,000 distinct CDR3 sequences, about a third of them present only once. The sequenced sample consisted of naive CD8+ T cells from blood, with Jurkat cell RNA spiked in. As for subset: FACS-sorted CD8+CD4-CCR7+CD45RA+ naive T cells. The receptors here all came from a human donor in good health. Some libraries in this study had Jurkat cell RNA spiked in.

In its sample, this clonotype was seen many times. The CDR3 sequence is CSVEALGGLREQYF. DNA for the CDR3: TGCAGCGTTGAAGCTCTGGGGGGTTTACGCGAGCAGTACTTC. The chain is built from TRBV29-1 and TRBJ2-7; the D gene is possibly TRBD2 (6 bases). There are 14 residues in the CDR3. Germline V gene sequence: CDR1 SQVTM, CDR2 ANQGSEA. V was shortened by 1 base and J by 6 bases, with 16 bases between the two germline ends.

Worth noting for this clonotype: A read error may explain this, as a much larger clone is one base away. This chain uses TRBV6-1 with TRBJ2-1; possible D gene TRBD1, 6 bases. Germline-derived CDR1 and CDR2 are MNHNS and SASEGT. The CDR3 extends over 13 amino acids. The DNA for the CDR3 is TGTGCCAGCACCCTAACAGGGTCCGGTGAGCAGATCTTC. Translating gives CASTLTGSGEQIF.

In this sample, this clonotype turned up once. The chain combines TRBV4-1 with TRBJ2-3, with 7 bases aligning to TRBD2. After removal of 3 bases from V and 6 bases from J, the junction contained 12 bases not matched to a gene. Germline-derived CDR1 and CDR2 are MGHRA and YSYEKL. This CDR3 is 16 amino acids long. This chain's CDR3 is CASSHLLAQGMDTQYF. CDR3 nucleotide sequence: TGCGCCAGCAGCCACCTACTAGCGCAGGGAATGGATACGCAGTATTTT.

This clonotype was counted only a few times. This chain uses TRBV7-3 with TRBJ2-1, with D possibly matching TRBD1 (5 bases). V dropped 0 bases and J dropped 9 bases, with 6 bases sitting between them. Germline assignment: CDR1 SGHTA and CDR2 FQGTGA. The CDR3 sequence is 12 residues long. CDR3 nucleotide sequence: TGTGCCAGCAGCTTAACAGGGGCTGAGCAGTTCTTC. As protein: CASSLTGAEQFF.

V is TRBV20-1 and J is TRBJ2-1; possible D gene TRBD2, 6 bases. This CDR3 is 11 amino acids long. With 0 bases removed from V and 13 bases from J, the gap between germline ends came to 10 bases. Germline V CDR1 and CDR2: DFQATT, SNEGSKA (reference sequence). The CDR3 sequence is CSAREDYVQFF. DNA of the CDR3: TGCAGTGCTAGAGAGGACTATGTACAGTTCTTC.

There are a few counts of this clonotype. The chain employs TRBV7-9 and TRBJ1-1; D not certain. Per the germline V gene, CDR1 is SEHNR and CDR2 is FQNEAQ (reference sequence). The CDR3 is made up of 13 amino acids. V was cut by 5 bases and J by 3 bases, with 10 bases left in between. The DNA for the CDR3 is TGTGCCAGCAGCGTCCCAGAAGACACTGAAGCTTTCTTT. It is translated as CASSVPEDTEAFF. Full variable domain (missing parts from reference TRBV7-9 and TRBJ1-1): DTGVSQNPRHKITKRGQNVTFRCDPISEHNRLYWYRQTLGQGPEFLTYFQNEAQLEKSRLLSDRFSAERPKGSFSTLEIQRTEQGDSAMYLCASSVPEDTEAFFGQGTRLTVV.

The chain is built from TRBV15 and TRBJ2-1; D perhaps matches TRBD1 (5 bases). The CDR3 loop spans 17 amino acids. Trimming removed 5 bases at V and 9 bases at J, with 26 bases between. Germline V lookup: CDR1 LNHNV, CDR2 YYDKDF (reference sequence). The CDR3 DNA reads as TGTGCCACCAGCGGAGCCACCTCCAGGGATTTTTCCTTTGAGCAGTTCTTC. Translated: CATSGATSRDFSFEQFF. Full variable domain (remainder filled in from reference TRBV15 and TRBJ2-1): DAMVIQNPRYQVTQFGKPVTLSCSQTLNHNVMYWYQQKSSQAPKLLFHYYDKDFNNEADTPDNFQSRRPNTSFCFLDIRSPGLGDTAMYLCATSGATSRDFSFEQFFGPGTRLTVL.

This clonotype has more than one count but fewer than ten. J is TRBJ1-5 and V is TRBV4-2, with D hard to call. V was trimmed by 0 bases and J by 2 bases, leaving 11 bases between them. CDR3 length equals 16 residues. Looked up from germline, CDR1 is LGHNA and CDR2 is YNFKEQ. CDR3 protein: CASSQEEVLGNQPQHF. The DNA for the CDR3 is TGTGCCAGCAGCCAAGAGGAGGTTTTGGGCAATCAGCCCCAGCATTTT.

Points on this clonotype: Given the absence of the conserved phenylalanine or tryptophan at the CDR3 end, a read error is likely. The chain employs TRBV7-9 and TRBJ2-1, with 10 positions matching TRBD1. Germline trimming cut 5 bases from V and 8 bases from J; bases unmatched to any gene: 15. Germline CDR1 SEHNR, CDR2 FQNEAQ (reference sequence). The CDR3 contains 17 residues. In DNA form, the CDR3 reads TGTGCCAGCAGCGGAACCGGGACAGGGGCCTTAGAGTATGAGCAGTTCTCC. Protein product: CASSGTGTGALEYEQFS.

This rearrangement joins TRBV28 to TRBJ1-2; 9 positions match TRBD1. This CDR3 contains 14 residues. Germline V gene lookup returns CDR1 MDHEN and CDR2 SYDVKM. The trim removed 3 bases at V and 5 bases at J, leaving 4 bases unmatched. The CDR3 DNA is TGTGCCAGCAGTTTGGGACAGGGCGTATATGGCTACACCTTC. This gives the protein CASSLGQGVYGYTF.

Note on this clonotype: Being one base from a much bigger clone, this may be a read error. The rearrangement links TRBV7-6 to TRBJ2-3; no clear D gene. Matching the DNA end better, TRBJ1-5 makes the J call doubtful. Germline CDR1 is SGHVS and CDR2 is FNYEAQ. This CDR3 has 17 residues. The CDR3 region has the DNA TGTGCCAGCAGCTTACGCCCGCTAGCGGGGTTCACAGATACGCAGCATTTT. This encodes CASSLRPLAGFTDTQHF.

This clonotype was counted many times. The J gene is TRBJ2-7, the V gene TRBV19, with D hard to call. CDR3 size: 12 residues. The germline V gene encodes CDR1 LNHDA and CDR2 SQIVND (reference sequence). V was shortened by 7 bases and J by 6 bases, with 13 bases between the two germline ends. The CDR3 DNA reads TGTGCCAGTATGGGCCCGACCTCCGAGCAGTACTTC. Residues: CASMGPTSEQYF.

As regards this clonotype: A read error may explain this, as a much larger clone is one base away. The chain links TRBV27 to TRBJ2-7, with D unclear. The CDR3 extends over 13 amino acids. The germline CDR1 and CDR2 sequences are MNHEY and SMNVEV (reference sequence). V was pared by 4 bases and J by 6 bases, with 13 bases between. DNA for the CDR3: TGTGCCAGCAGTTCAGCCCTGGGGTCCGAGCAGTACTTC. Amino acid sequence: CASSSALGSEQYF.

This clonotype was observed many times. The gene calls are TRBV2 and TRBJ2-3; tentatively, D is TRBD2 (6 bases). The CDR3 extends over 16 amino acids. The germline gives CDR1 SNHLY, CDR2 FYNNEI. The V and J ends lost 7 bases and 0 bases respectively, with 17 bases between them. The CDR3 DNA follows: TGTGCCAGCAAAGAGTTGGCTAGCGCTAGCACAGATACGCAGTATTTT. Translating it yields CASKELASASTDTQYF.

This clonotype was recorded at least ten times. This chain connects TRBV13 to TRBJ2-7, with 7 bases lining up with TRBD1. The CDR3 loop spans 13 amino acids. The ends lost 5 bases at V and 2 bases at J; junction bases unmatched: 3. Germline V gene sequence: CDR1 PRHDT, CDR2 FYEKMQ (reference sequence). The CDR3 region has the DNA TGTGCCAGCAGCGCGCAGGGGGCCTACGAGCAGTACTTC. Translated, it gives CASSAQGAYEQYF. Using reference TRBV13 and TRBJ2-7 for the parts outside the CDR3, the full variable domain is AAGVIQSPRHLIKEKRETATLKCYPIPRHDTVYWYQQGPGQDPQFLISFYEKMQSDKGSIPDRFSAQQFSDYHSELNMSSLELGDSALYFCASSAQGAYEQYFGPGTRLTVT.

A single count supports this clonotype. A much larger clone differs from this one at a single base, so this may be a read error. The CDR3 sequence is CAGSPPAGGF. The CDR3 nucleotides are TGTGCCGGCTCACCACCCGCCGGGGGGTTC. This chain uses TRBV18 with TRBJ2-7; 7 bases match TRBD2. The CDR3 runs to 10 residues. Germline V lookup: CDR1 KGHSH, CDR2 LQKENI.

There are a few counts of this clonotype. The rearrangement joins TRBV4-3 to TRBJ2-3; D call uncertain. Deletions cut 0 bases from V and 3 bases from J, with 10 bases between. Looked up from germline, CDR1 is LGHNA and CDR2 is YSLEER. The CDR3 consists of 15 residues. The CDR3 DNA reads as TGCGCCAGCAGCCAAGATAACTACCTAACAGATACGCAGTATTTT. Amino acid sequence: CASSQDNYLTDTQYF.

A word on this clonotype: A much larger clone lies one base from this, so it may be a read error. J is TRBJ2-7 and V is TRBV28, with 7 bases lining up with TRBD2. This CDR3 comprises 14 residues. Germline values: CDR1 MDHEN, CDR2 SYDVKM. CDR3 coding DNA: TGTGCCAGCAGATTATTGCGGGAGCGGTACGAGCAGTACTTC. It is translated as CASRLLRERYEQYF.

This rearrangement joins TRBV2 to TRBJ2-5; D uncertain. Germline assignment: CDR1 SNHLY and CDR2 FYNNEI. The length of the CDR3 is 15 residues. V lost 1 base and J lost 0, with 9 bases in between. The CDR3 loop reads CASSEVDLYQETQYF. The CDR3 region has the DNA TGTGCCAGCAGTGAAGTTGACTTGTACCAAGAGACCCAGTACTTC.

This clonotype was found a few times. This rearrangement joins TRBV7-8 to TRBJ2-3; possible D gene TRBD1, 6 bases. The CDR3 extends over 18 amino acids. The V gene lost 1 base and the J gene lost 1 base, with 18 bases spanning the gap. Germline values: CDR1 SGHVS, CDR2 FQNEAQ. CDR3 bases: TGTGCCAGCAGCTTAGTTGGGGTGGTACAGGGCGGCACAGATACGCAGTATTTT. This translates into CASSLVGVVQGGTDTQYF.

This clonotype was picked up a small number of times. An end of the junction differs from the germline gene, which may be a read error. The rearrangement uses TRBV7-8 and TRBJ2-7; tentatively, D is TRBD1 (6 bases). The CDR3 runs to 16 residues. Germline V gives CDR1 SGHVS, CDR2 FQNEAQ. Here the CDR3 DNA reads TGTGCAAGCAGCTTAGAGGGCCGGGACAAATCCTATGAACAGTACTTC. Translation: CASSLEGRDKSYEQYF.

On this clonotype itself: The junction departs from the called germline gene at one end, perhaps through a read error. This chain uses TRBV28 with TRBJ1-5; D is unclear. Looked up from germline, CDR1 is MDHEN and CDR2 is SYDVKM. CDR3 length: 13 amino acids. DNA for the CDR3: TGTGCCGGCAGCCCCCGACCTTATCAGCCCCAGCATTTT. Translation: CAGSPRPYQPQHF.

A word on this clonotype: A read error may account for a junction end that differs from germline. V gene TRBV5-3 combines with J gene TRBJ2-2; a weak D match, TRBD1 (5 bases). TRBV5-3 is annotated as an ORF whose role is uncertain. The CDR3 covers 15 residues. The CDR3, as DNA: TGTGCCAGCAGCTTGTTTCCAGGGTCCACCGGGGAGCTGTTTTTT. This encodes CASSLFPGSTGELFF.

A remark on this clonotype: The junction departs from the called germline gene at one end, perhaps through a read error. The V gene is TRBV24-1, the J gene TRBJ2-2; possibly TRBD1 for D (6 bases). Germline V lookup: CDR1 KGHDR, CDR2 SFDVKD. CDR3 length: 13 residues. CDR3 bases: TGTGCCACCAGTAACCAGGGGACCGGGGAGCTGCTTTTT. Its protein is CATSNQGTGELLF.

J is TRBJ2-7 and V is TRBV11-2, with D possibly TRBD2 on 5 matching bases. CDR3 size: 12 residues. Germline CDR1 SGHAT, CDR2 FQNNGV. Trimming took 5 bases from V and 7 from J, leaving 12 bases between them. The CDR3 loop is CASSPGVQEQYF. The DNA for the CDR3 is TGTGCCAGCAGCCCCGGGGTGCAAGAGCAGTACTTC.

In regard to this clonotype: This sequence may be a read error, since a much larger clone differs from it by one base. This chain connects TRBV11-2 to TRBJ2-7; D perhaps matches TRBD1 (5 bases). Germline V gene lookup returns CDR1 SGHAT and CDR2 FQNNGV. The CDR3 runs to 13 residues. The CDR3 DNA reads TGTGCCCGCAGCCCGACAGTGTCCTACGAGCAGTACTTC. It encodes CARSPTVSYEQYF.